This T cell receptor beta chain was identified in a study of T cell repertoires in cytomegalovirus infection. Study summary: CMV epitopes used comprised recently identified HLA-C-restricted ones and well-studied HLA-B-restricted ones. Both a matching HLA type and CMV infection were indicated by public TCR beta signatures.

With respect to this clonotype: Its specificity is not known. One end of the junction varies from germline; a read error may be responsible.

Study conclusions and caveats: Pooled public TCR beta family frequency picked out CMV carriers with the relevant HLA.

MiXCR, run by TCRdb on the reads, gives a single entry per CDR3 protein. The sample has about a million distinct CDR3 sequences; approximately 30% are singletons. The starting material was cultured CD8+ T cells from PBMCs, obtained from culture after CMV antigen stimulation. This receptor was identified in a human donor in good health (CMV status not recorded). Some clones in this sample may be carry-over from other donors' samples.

The CDR3 loop reads CASLDQGPNNDQFF. The DNA of the CDR3 is TGTGCCAGCTTAGATCAGGGCCCTAACAATGATCAGTTCTTC. The chain has TRBV7-3 and TRBJ2-1; weak D call: TRBD1 (5 bases). The CDR3 consists of 14 residues. Germline assignment: CDR1 SGHTA and CDR2 FQGTGA.